This is a list of T cell receptor beta chains from one sample in a study of shared clonotypes between healthy human individuals. Profiling relied on immunoSEQ multiplex PCR, and the TCRdb table lists in-frame clones only, not all of them. The data hold about 2.4 million clones, with over 85% observed a single time. Input material: naive CD4+ T cells from PBMCs. The receptors originated from a young man in good health. Some clones in this sample may be carry-over from other donors' samples. CDR3s include the opening cysteine and the closing phenylalanine or tryptophan. Each record gives: J gene, V gene, CDR3 length, D gene, clone size, CDR3 protein, CDR3 DNA. D genes are given only for firm matches. A clone size is listed for some rows: how often the clone was seen (once, few, many), or a class if it is expanded.

>TRBJ2-7|TRBV6-5|13|NA|NA
CASSYRQGYEQYF
TGTGCCAGCAGTTACAGGCAGGGCTACGAGCAGTACTTC
>TRBJ1-1|TRBV29-1|11|TRBD1|NA
CSAMTGSRAFF
TGCAGCGCCATGACAGGGTCTCGGGCTTTCTTT
>TRBJ1-1|TRBV19|13|NA|NA
CASSRQVVAEAFF
TGTGCCAGTAGCCGACAGGTGGTTGCTGAAGCTTTCTTT
>TRBJ2-5|TRBV6-5|15|TRBD1|NA
CASSYSGTGPSTQYF
TGTGCCAGCAGTTACTCTGGGACAGGGCCTTCGACCCAGTACTTC
>TRBJ2-7|TRBV5-6|16|NA|NA
CASSLTSGTPPYEQYF
TGTGCCAGCAGCTTGACATCCGGGACTCCTCCCTACGAGCAGTACTTC
>TRBJ2-1|TRBV5-1|15|TRBD2|NA
CASTPLAGGLHEQFF
TGCGCCAGCACCCCTTTAGCGGGAGGTCTCCATGAGCAGTTCTTC
>TRBJ1-1|TRBV5-1|14|TRBD1|NA
CASSDGQGGSEAFF
TGCGCCAGCAGCGATGGACAGGGAGGGTCTGAAGCTTTCTTT
>TRBJ1-5|TRBV5-8|15|TRBD1|NA
CASSLGTGRNQPQHF
TGTGCCAGCAGCTTGGGGACAGGGAGGAATCAGCCCCAGCATTTT
>TRBJ1-5|TRBV7-3|18|TRBD1|NA
CASSFPLRGQGFNQPQHF
TGTGCCAGCAGCTTCCCCCTTCGGGGACAGGGGTTCAATCAGCCCCAGCATTTT
>TRBJ2-5|TRBV7-8|13|NA|NA
CASSLGGVETQYF
TGTGCCAGCAGCTTAGGAGGGGTTGAGACCCAGTACTTC
>TRBJ1-1|TRBV18|15|TRBD1|NA
CASSPPGQGNTEAFF
TGTGCCAGCTCACCTCCGGGACAGGGAAACACTGAAGCTTTCTTT
>TRBJ2-2|TRBV27|17|NA|NA
CASSWDSASSNTGELFF
TGTGCCAGCAGTTGGGACTCGGCGTCCTCGAACACCGGGGAGCTGTTTTTT
>TRBJ2-3|TRBV6-5|13|TRBD2|once
CASKRGGGSTQYF
TGTGCCTCCAAGCGGGGGGGTGGAAGCACGCAGTATTTT
>TRBJ2-1|TRBV15|12|NA|NA
CATSREMNEQFF
TGTGCCACCAGCAGAGAGATGAATGAGCAGTTCTTC
>TRBJ2-3|TRBV6-6|16|TRBD2|NA
CASSRLSGRPGDTQYF
TGTGCCAGCAGTAGACTAAGCGGGAGGCCGGGAGATACGCAGTATTTT
>TRBJ2-7|TRBV29-1|13|NA|NA
CSVDYAGSYEQYF
TGCAGCGTTGATTACGCAGGTTCCTACGAGCAGTACTTC
>TRBJ2-7|TRBV5-6|15|NA|NA
CASSLVWAVGREQYF
TGTGCCAGCAGCTTGGTATGGGCAGTAGGGCGGGAGCAGTACTTC
>TRBJ1-6|TRBV5-1|15|NA|NA
CASSLETVGNSPLHF
TGCGCCAGCAGCTTGGAGACAGTGGGTAATTCACCCCTCCACTTT
>TRBJ2-3|TRBV5-4|13|NA|NA
CASLTGGTDTQYF
TGTGCCAGCCTGACGGGAGGCACAGATACGCAGTATTTT
>TRBJ1-5|TRBV28|14|NA|few
CASSARGTVQPQHF
TGTGCCAGCAGTGCCCGGGGAACGGTTCAGCCCCAGCATTTT
>TRBJ1-4|TRBV5-6|14|NA|NA
CASSLTGPGEKLFF
TGTGCCAGCAGCTTGACAGGGCCTGGTGAAAAACTGTTTTTT
>TRBJ2-1|TRBV4-2|16|TRBD2|NA
CASSQILAGGINEQFF
TGTGCCAGCAGCCAGATACTAGCGGGAGGGATTAATGAGCAGTTCTTC
>TRBJ2-2|TRBV15|16|NA|NA
CATSRVYQTNTGELFF
TGTGCCACCAGCAGAGTCTACCAGACGAACACCGGGGAGCTGTTTTTT
>TRBJ2-7|TRBV28|15|TRBD2|NA
CASSLRGLAGVEQYF
TGTGCCAGCAGTTTAAGGGGACTAGCGGGAGTTGAGCAGTACTTC
>TRBJ2-2|TRBV19|15|NA|NA
CASSIGGRNTGELFF
TGTGCCAGTAGTATTGGAGGGAGGAACACCGGGGAGCTGTTTTTT
>TRBJ1-2|TRBV4-1|16|NA|NA
CASSQAEGQYNYGYTF
TGCGCCAGCAGCCAAGCGGAGGGGCAGTATAACTATGGCTACACCTTC
>TRBJ1-2|TRBV9|14|NA|NA
CASSVEGTSYGYTF
TGTGCCAGCAGCGTAGAAGGCACCTCCTATGGCTACACCTTC
>TRBJ1-1|TRBV18|13|NA|NA
CASSPPPLTEAFF
TGTGCCAGCTCACCTCCGCCCCTGACTGAAGCTTTCTTT
>TRBJ1-4|TRBV6-5|12|NA|NA
CASRQGGEKLFF
TGTGCCAGCAGGCAAGGTGGGGAAAAACTGTTTTTT
>TRBJ2-7|TRBV6-5|14|TRBD1|NA
CASSNRDRVDEQYF
TGTGCCAGCAGTAACCGGGACAGGGTTGACGAGCAGTACTTC
>TRBJ2-5|TRBV7-3|14|NA|NA
CASSLGSGKETQYF
TGTGCCAGCAGCTTAGGATCTGGGAAGGAGACCCAGTACTTC
>TRBJ2-5|TRBV25-1|15|TRBD2|NA
CASSQTSGIGKTQYF
TGTGCCAGCAGTCAGACTAGCGGGATTGGCAAGACTCAGTACTTC
>TRBJ2-6|TRBV28|16|NA|once
CASSPSYVYGANVLTF
TGTGCCAGCAGTCCCTCTTACGTTTATGGGGCCAACGTCCTGACTTTC
>TRBJ2-4|TRBV7-2|14|NA|NA
CASSHSLAKNIQYF
TGTGCCAGCAGCCACAGTTTAGCCAAAAACATTCAGTACTTC
>TRBJ2-4|TRBV2|12|TRBD1|NA
CASGQDKNIQYF
TGTGCCAGCGGACAGGACAAAAACATTCAGTACTTC
>TRBJ1-5|TRBV15|15|NA|NA
CATSRDSGNLQPQHF
TGTGCCACCAGCAGAGATTCAGGGAATCTTCAGCCCCAGCATTTT
>TRBJ2-7|TRBV29-1|13|NA|NA
CSVAFSSSYEQYF
TGCAGCGTTGCCTTTTCCAGCTCCTACGAGCAGTACTTC
>TRBJ1-5|TRBV18|18|NA|NA
CASSPPLQTGLPYQPQHF
TGTGCCAGCTCACCACCCCTACAGACAGGTCTCCCTTATCAGCCCCAGCATTTT
>TRBJ2-1|TRBV7-2|16|NA|NA
CASSLMVGDTYNEQFF
TGTGCCAGCAGCTTAATGGTGGGAGACACCTACAATGAGCAGTTCTTC
>TRBJ2-7|TRBV18|15|TRBD1|NA
CASSPLGQGALEQYF
TGTGCCAGCTCACCGCTCGGACAGGGCGCCCTGGAGCAGTACTTC
>TRBJ2-5|TRBV5-4|16|TRBD2|NA
CASSPTSGRGQETQYF
TGTGCCAGCAGCCCGACTAGCGGGAGGGGACAGGAGACCCAGTACTTC
>TRBJ2-5|TRBV30|14|TRBD1|once
CAWSVGTGTKTQYF
TGTGCCTGGAGTGTCGGGACAGGGACAAAGACCCAGTACTTC
>TRBJ1-1|TRBV28|13|NA|NA
CASRQDKMNEAFF
TGTGCCAGCAGACAAGACAAAATGAACGAAGCTTTCTTT
>TRBJ1-1|TRBV5-4|12|NA|NA
CASSLPQHEAFF
TGTGCCAGCAGCTTGCCGCAACATGAAGCTTTCTTT
>TRBJ2-5|TRBV2|12|TRBD1|NA
CASRGQRETQYF
TGTGCCAGCAGGGGACAGCGAGAGACCCAGTACTTC
>TRBJ2-7|TRBV30|18|TRBD2|once
CAWSPYSGRIPGRYEQYF
TGTGCCTGGAGCCCGTATAGCGGGAGGATTCCCGGTCGCTACGAGCAGTACTTC
>TRBJ2-5|TRBV5-1|14|NA|NA
CASSVTGRSETQYF
TGCGCCAGCAGCGTCACAGGGAGGTCAGAGACCCAGTACTTC
>TRBJ1-4|TRBV5-8|17|TRBD1|NA
CASGPRDRGSRGEKLFF
TGTGCCAGCGGGCCCCGAGACAGGGGCTCTAGGGGCGAAAAACTGTTTTTT
>TRBJ1-1|TRBV5-1|17|TRBD1|NA
CASSLSGTVGANTEAFF
TGCGCCAGCAGCTTGTCTGGGACAGTGGGTGCCAACACTGAAGCTTTCTTT
>TRBJ2-5|TRBV18|15|NA|NA
CASSPAGKDEETQYF
TGTGCCAGCTCACCTGCAGGGAAAGATGAAGAGACCCAGTACTTC
>TRBJ1-6|TRBV5-1|14|NA|NA
CASSLGPSNSPLHF
TGCGCCAGCAGCTTGGGTCCTTCCAATTCACCCCTCCACTTT
>TRBJ1-1|TRBV10-3|15|TRBD1|NA
CAIRPREGANTEAFF
TGTGCCATCAGACCCAGGGAGGGGGCGAACACTGAAGCTTTCTTT
>TRBJ2-5|TRBV28|17|TRBD2|NA
CASRLPGLAGGSGTQYF
TGTGCCAGCAGGCTACCCGGACTAGCGGGAGGTTCGGGGACCCAGTACTTC
>TRBJ2-7|TRBV28|15|NA|once
CASQFDRTLTYEQYF
TGTGCCAGCCAGTTCGACCGGACACTAACCTACGAGCAGTACTTC
>TRBJ2-5|TRBV7-9|14|TRBD1|NA
CASGTGTGQETQYF
TGTGCCAGCGGCACCGGGACAGGTCAAGAGACCCAGTACTTC
>TRBJ1-6|TRBV29-1|13|NA|NA
CSVRQDQNSPLHF
TGCAGCGTACGACAGGACCAAAATTCACCCCTCCACTTT
>TRBJ2-1|TRBV6-5|13|TRBD1|NA
CASRTGTGIEQFF
TGTGCCAGCAGAACCGGGACAGGGATTGAGCAGTTCTTC